What follows describes a single TCR beta chain. Random hexamers were used to reverse transcribe an amount of roughly 0.45 to 1 ug RNA. TCR beta CDR3 was amplified by immunoSEQ multiplex PCR. This amplification extended across 54 Vbeta and 13 Jbeta segments. One entry per CDR3 protein results from TCRdb running MiXCR on the immunoSEQ multiplex PCR reads. The sample has 95,000 to 150,000 distinct CDR3 sequences; around 94% are singletons. This CDR3 spans 14 amino acids. Per the germline V gene, CDR1 is DFQATT and CDR2 is SNEGSKA (reference sequence). With 6 bases removed from V and 0 bases from J, the gap between germline ends came to 13 bases. This sample stems from a study of CD8 T cells in Susac syndrome. The T cells that were sequenced for TCR beta were CD8+ and CD4+ cells from blood. Isolation of CD8+ and CD4+ T cells was performed negatively, whereas enrichment of TEMRA cells was done by FACS.

The clonotype was recovered from a human donor in good health. The V gene is TRBV20-1, the J gene TRBJ2-3, with D tentatively TRBD1 (6 bases). Sequencing was carried out using CD4+ T cells from PBMCs. The CDR3 nucleotides are TGCAGTGCCCAAAAACAGGGAAGCACAGATACGCAGTATTTT. Encoded protein: CSAQKQGSTDTQYF.